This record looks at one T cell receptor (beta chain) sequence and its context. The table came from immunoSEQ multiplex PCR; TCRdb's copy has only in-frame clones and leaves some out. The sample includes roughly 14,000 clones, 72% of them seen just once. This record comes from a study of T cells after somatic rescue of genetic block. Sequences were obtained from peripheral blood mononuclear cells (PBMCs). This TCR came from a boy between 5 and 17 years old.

CDR3 sequence: CASSLVTLLGLIETQYF. DNA of the CDR3: TGTGCCAGCAGCTTAGTAACCCTTCTCGGACTCATAGAGACCCAGTACTTC. The V and J genes are TRBV11-2 and TRBJ2-5; weak D call: TRBD2 (5 bases). CDR1 SGHAT and CDR2 FQNNGV come from the germline V gene. The CDR3 covers 17 residues. V lost 1 base and J 4 bases, leaving 19 bases between the germline ends. Filled out from reference TRBV11-2 and TRBJ2-5, the complete variable domain reads EAGVAQSPRYKIIEKRQSVAFWCNPISGHATLYWYQQILGQGPKLLIQFQNNGVVDDSQLPKDRFSAERLKGVDSTLKIQPAKLEDSAVYLCASSLVTLLGLIETQYFGPGTRLLVL.